A selection of T cell receptor beta chains follows, all from one sample in a study of OX40 agonist ivuxolimab in advanced cancers. TCRdb's copy holds only in-frame clones and misses some; the assay was immunoSEQ multiplex PCR. This repertoire shows over 150,000 clones, 94% found once; its top ten account for 0.31%. This specimen consisted of CD4+ or CD8+ T cells sorted from blood, obtained in a trial of the OX40 agonist ivuxolimab. Every receptor here comes from an adult with an advanced solid tumor such as melanoma, head and neck, liver or kidney cancer. The CDR3 runs from the conserved cysteine through the conserved F or W. A D gene is named only where the DNA matches it firmly. Expanded clones get a size class; other rows say once, few or many, or leave the size out.

d_call | clone_size | j_call | v_call | cdr3_nt | cdr3_aa
TRBD1 | . | TRBJ2-1 | TRBV28 | TGTGCCAGCATCCCACTCCCAGGGGGATTTTACAATGAGCAGTTCTTC | CASIPLPGGFYNEQFF
. | . | TRBJ2-7 | TRBV19 | TGTGCCAGTAAAAGGTTGAGTCAGGGGTCCGGCGAGCAGTACTTC | CASKRLSQGSGEQYF
. | . | TRBJ2-3 | TRBV9 | TGTGCCAGCAGCGTAGGGACGGATACGCAGTATTTT | CASSVGTDTQYF
. | . | TRBJ1-4 | TRBV5-1 | TGCGCCAGCAGCTTGAGGCAGTCAAAATCTAATGAAAAACTGTTTTTT | CASSLRQSKSNEKLFF
. | . | TRBJ1-1 | TRBV9 | TGTGCCAGCAGCGTAGCCCGAAGGGGGGACACTGAAGCTTTCTTT | CASSVARRGDTEAFF
TRBD1 | . | TRBJ2-6 | TRBV18 | TGTGCCAGCTCGGGACAGGGAAGTCCTGGGAACGTCCTGACTTTC | CASSGQGSPGNVLTF
. | . | TRBJ1-2 | TRBV19 | TGTGCCAGTAGTCCCCAGGACGCCTCTAACTATGGCTACACCTTC | CASSPQDASNYGYTF
. | . | TRBJ2-1 | TRBV5-1 | TGCGCCAGCAGCTCCCCTACAGGGAGTAATGAGCAGTTCTTC | CASSSPTGSNEQFF
. | . | TRBJ1-1 | TRBV30 | TGTGCCTGGGACCCCGGGTTGGGTGTTGAAGCTTTCTTT | CAWDPGLGVEAFF
TRBD2 | once | TRBJ2-7 | TRBV5-4 | TGTGCCAGCAGCTTGGGTGGGACTAGCGGGAGCTACGAGCAGTACTTC | CASSLGGTSGSYEQYF
TRBD2 | . | TRBJ2-1 | TRBV10-3 | TGTGCCATCAGTGCCATTCGGGGGGGCTCCTACAATGAGCAGTTCTTC | CAISAIRGGSYNEQFF
TRBD2 | . | TRBJ2-3 | TRBV9 | TGTGCCAGCAGCCCACACCCGGGACTAGTCCTTTCCGATACGCAGTATTTT | CASSPHPGLVLSDTQYF
. | . | TRBJ2-5 | TRBV2 | TGTGCCAGCAGTGAAATCTGGGAGACCCAGTACTTC | CASSEIWETQYF
TRBD2 | . | TRBJ2-6 | TRBV19 | TGTGCCAGTACTAAGTGGGCTAGCGGGACTGGGGCCAACGTCCTGACTTTC | CASTKWASGTGANVLTF
. | . | TRBJ1-2 | TRBV6-5 | TGTGCCAGCAGACCGACAGTAAACTATGGCTACACCTTC | CASRPTVNYGYTF
. | . | TRBJ2-3 | TRBV5-6 | TGTGCCAGCAGCTGGACAGATACGCAGTATTTT | CASSWTDTQYF
TRBD2 | . | TRBJ2-7 | TRBV7-8 | TGTGCCAGCAGCTCTCTCCTAGCGGGAGCCCCCCCCCACGAGCAGTACTTC | CASSSLLAGAPPHEQYF
. | . | TRBJ2-7 | TRBV11-2 | TGTGCCAGCAGCTTAGCATGGGCATCCTACGAGCAGTACTTC | CASSLAWASYEQYF
. | . | TRBJ2-1 | TRBV11-3 | TGTGCCAGCAGCTTAGAAACGGGGAGCTCCTACAATGAGCAGTTCTTC | CASSLETGSSYNEQFF
TRBD1 | . | TRBJ2-1 | TRBV4-1 | TGCGCCAGCGCGGGGACAGGGTTTCTTAGCCCCAATGAGCAGTTCTTC | CASAGTGFLSPNEQFF
. | once | TRBJ1-1 | TRBV18 | TGTGCCAGCTCACTTCAATACAGGGAACTGGGGAACACTGAAGCTTTCTTT | CASSLQYRELGNTEAFF
. | . | TRBJ2-1 | TRBV6-1 | TGTGCCAGCACCCCCAGGGGGGGGTACAATGAGCAGTTCTTC | CASTPRGGYNEQFF
TRBD1 | . | TRBJ1-1 | TRBV4-3 | TGCGCCAGCAGCCAAGAGCAGGGGGACACTGAAGCTTTCTTT | CASSQEQGDTEAFF
TRBD1 | . | TRBJ2-2 | TRBV5-1 | TGCGCCAGCAGCTTGATGGCGACAGGGCCGGACGGGGAGCTGTTTTTT | CASSLMATGPDGELFF
. | once | TRBJ2-2 | TRBV5-1 | TGCGCCAGCAGCCCAGCTCAGGAGAACACCGGGGAGCTGTTTTTT | CASSPAQENTGELFF
. | few | TRBJ2-6 | TRBV4-2 | TGTGCCAGCAGCCAAACCACAGGGTCTGGGGCCAACGTCCTGACTTTC | CASSQTTGSGANVLTF
. | . | TRBJ1-1 | TRBV15 | TGTGCCACCAGCAACCTCGGGTTCATGAACACTGAAGCTTTCTTT | CATSNLGFMNTEAFF
. | . | TRBJ1-5 | TRBV7-8 | TGTGCCAGCAGCTCAAACGCCCGCCCTGGGCAGCCCCAGCATTTT | CASSSNARPGQPQHF
. | . | TRBJ1-5 | TRBV4-1 | TGCGCCAGCAGCCAAGGCGAAGAGAGGCTTAATCAGCCCCAGCATTTT | CASSQGEERLNQPQHF